Shown below are 13 T cell receptor beta chains from a single sample sequenced in a study of blood T cell repertoires in COVID-19. The protocol was immunoSEQ multiplex PCR, while the TCRdb copy is restricted to in-frame clones and leaves out a portion. The sample comprises over 120,000 clones, 84% of which are singletons, and 40% to 55% rests with the top ten. Sample: peripheral blood. These receptors were obtained from a human donor in a cohort sampled during active COVID-19.

The rearrangement joins TRBV7-9 to TRBJ1-6; no firm D call. V lost 5 bases, J lost 4 bases, and 6 bases lay in between. This CDR3 region has 13 residues. Per germline, CDR1 SEHNR and CDR2 FQNEAQ (reference sequence). The CDR3 is CASSGGYNSPLHF. CDR3 sequence (DNA): TGTGCCAGCAGCGGAGGGTATAATTCACCCCTCCACTTT.

This chain connects TRBV6-5 to TRBJ1-1; the D gene is possibly TRBD1 (6 bases). CDR1 and CDR2 (germline): MNHEY, SVGAGI. The CDR3 length is 14 residues. V lost 2 bases and J lost 1, with 8 bases in between. The CDR3 loop is CASSYRTENTEAFF. CDR3 bases: TGTGCCAGCAGTTACCGGACAGAGAACACTGAAGCTTTCTTT.

Concerning this clone: One junction end does not reproduce the germline sequence, and a read error may be involved. The V and J genes are TRBV5-1 and TRBJ1-4; 10 nucleotides agree with TRBD1. Germline loops: CDR1 SGHRS, CDR2 YFSETQ. The CDR3 covers 14 residues. CDR3 residues: CASRLGTGDEKLFF. CDR3 in DNA: TGCGCCAGCAGATTGGGGACAGGGGATGAAAAACTGTTTTTT.

In its sample, this clone was seen once. The chain is built from TRBV19 and TRBJ2-1; 9 nucleotides agree with TRBD2. Unmatched junction bases numbered 6, after V lost 7 bases and J lost 8 bases. Looked up from germline, CDR1 is LNHDA and CDR2 is SQIVND (reference sequence). The CDR3 covers 13 residues. The CDR3 coding sequence is TGTGCCAGTACGGCGGGAGGGATCGATGAGCAGTTCTTC. It yields the protein CASTAGGIDEQFF.

The gene calls are TRBV5-1 and TRBJ2-2; D gene unclear. V lost 4 bases and J lost 2, with 12 bases in between. CDR3 length: 15 amino acids. The germline V gene has CDR1 SGHRS and CDR2 YFSETQ. CDR3 DNA: TGCGCCAGCAGCCCGACTGGTGATAACACCGGGGAGCTGTTTTTT. Protein sequence: CASSPTGDNTGELFF.

The genes are TRBV6-5 and TRBJ1-1; the D is unclear. The V end lost 5 bases, the J end lost 1 base, and 8 bases lay between the germline ends. The CDR3 runs to 13 residues. CDR1 is MNHEY and CDR2 is SVGAGI in the germline V gene. CDR3 bases: TGTGCCAGCAGTCAACAGTCGAACACTGAAGCTTTCTTT. It translates to CASSQQSNTEAFF.

The gene calls are TRBV10-1 and TRBJ2-7, with TRBD2 as a possible D gene (6 bases). Germline-derived CDR1 and CDR2 are WNHNN and SYGVQD (reference sequence). This CDR3 is 16 amino acids long. The ends were cut back, 0 bases at V and 2 bases at J, with 14 bases in the middle. Here the CDR3 reads CASSESGTEGTYEQYF. CDR3 bases: TGCGCCAGCAGTGAGTCCGGGACGGAGGGGACCTACGAGCAGTACTTC.

This rearrangement joins TRBV10-3 to TRBJ2-1; 7 bases agree with TRBD2. The germline gives CDR1 ENHRY, CDR2 SYGVKD. There are 16 residues in the CDR3. Trimming took 2 bases from V and 1 from J; bases not matched to a gene: 5. This CDR3 reads CAISEPGGGSYNEQFF. Here the CDR3 DNA reads TGTGCCATCAGTGAGCCTGGGGGAGGGTCCTACAATGAGCAGTTCTTC.

The chain recombines TRBV2 with TRBJ1-5, with 8 bases identical to TRBD1. There are 16 residues in the CDR3. V lost 5 bases to trimming and J lost 3 bases; unmatched junction nucleotides: 9. Germline CDR1 SNHLY, CDR2 FYNNEI. CDR3 DNA sequence: TGTGCCAGCAGTCAATCGACAGGGGTTCTCAATCAGCCCCAGCATTTT. Protein sequence: CASSQSTGVLNQPQHF.

The rearrangement links TRBV4-1 to TRBJ2-1, with a weak D call TRBD1 (6 bases). Germline CDR1 and CDR2: MGHRA and YSYEKL. This CDR3 has 17 amino acids. The V gene lost 4 bases and the J gene lost 3 bases, with 19 bases spanning the gap. The CDR3 region has the DNA TGCGCCAGCAGCCCAGGTCTCGGACGGACAGACTACAATGAGCAGTTCTTC. Encoded protein: CASSPGLGRTDYNEQFF.

The chain is built from TRBV19 and TRBJ2-7, with TRBD1 as a possible D gene (5 bases). The CDR3 extends over 13 amino acids. Germline assignment: CDR1 LNHDA and CDR2 SQIVND (reference sequence). The V end was cut by 6 bases, the J end by 2 bases, with 11 bases between. CDR3 DNA: TGTGCCAGTAGCACAGGCAGGCCCTACGAGCAGTACTTC. It specifies CASSTGRPYEQYF.

The chain carries TRBV2 and TRBJ1-2; tentative D call: TRBD1 (6 bases). There are 13 residues in the CDR3. Trimming cost V 3 bases and J 3 bases, with 8 bases left between them. CDR1 SNHLY and CDR2 FYNNEI come from the germline V gene. The CDR3 DNA sequence: TGTGCCAGCAGTGAGAACAGGGACTATGGCTACACCTTC. Translation gives CASSENRDYGYTF.

V usage is TRBV6-2 or TRBV6-3 and J usage is TRBJ1-1; D call uncertain. Looked up from germline, CDR1 is MNHEY and CDR2 is SVGEGT. This CDR3 contains 12 residues. Trimming left V 5 bases short and J 4 bases short, with 8 bases between. For the CDR3, the DNA is TGTGCCAGCAGTCAGGCAGCCACTGAAGCTTTCTTT. Protein: CASSQAATEAFF.